Following are 15 T cell receptor beta chains from one sample sequenced in a study of shared clonotypes between healthy human individuals (dated by TCRdb to 2020 to 2021). Library method: the immunoSEQ multiplex PCR assay. The clones in this table, taken by TCRdb from immuneACCESS, are in-frame only. Not every clone is retained; where verified, under half of the shortfall comes from an unresolved V gene, and the cause of the rest is unknown. This sample has under 2,000,000 clones in its table, and roughly 94% of those were observed once. The ten largest account for under 1.5% of the sample. CD8 naive samples were CD45RO-negative cells positively selected for CCR7, giving a CD45RA+CCR7+ population that excluded TemRA cells. What was sequenced was naive CD8+ T cells sorted from blood. This specimen's cell subset or site label, per the study, means: CD45RA+CCR7+. All receptors come from a man aged 18 to 29 in good health.

The chain has TRBV30 and TRBJ1-1, with a weak D call TRBD1 (5 bases). V gave up 5 bases and J gave up 1 base, with 8 bases separating them. CDR1 is GTSNPN and CDR2 is SVGIG in the germline V gene (reference sequence). The CDR3 totals 12 residues. The CDR3 sequence: CAWYQGNTEAFF. The CDR3 bases are TGTGCCTGGTATCAGGGGAACACTGAAGCTTTCTTT.

This rearrangement joins TRBV29-1 to TRBJ2-7; D is possibly TRBD1 or TRBD2 (6 bases each). V lost 0 bases to trimming and J lost 2 bases, with 14 bases between them. The CDR3 has 15 amino acids. The germline V gene has CDR1 SQVTM and CDR2 ANQGSEA. The CDR3 sequence is CSVEESGEEPYEQYF. Written as DNA, the CDR3 is TGCAGCGTTGAAGAATCAGGGGAGGAACCCTACGAGCAGTACTTC.

V and J are TRBV5-1 and TRBJ2-2; 7 nucleotides match TRBD1. V was pared by 4 bases and J by 15 bases, with 9 bases of the junction left unmatched. Germline V gene data show CDR1 as SGHRS and CDR2 as YFSETQ. The CDR3 has 12 amino acids. The CDR3 loop reads CASSPTGLWVFF. Here the CDR3 DNA reads TGCGCCAGCAGCCCGACAGGGCTATGGGTGTTTTTT.

J is TRBJ2-1 and V is TRBV4-2; weak D call: TRBD2 (5 bases). The length of the CDR3 is 14 residues. Looked up from germline, CDR1 is LGHNA and CDR2 is YNFKEQ. V lost 0 bases, J lost 5 bases, and 8 bases lay in between. CDR3 nucleotides: TGTGCCAGCAGCCAAGATCCCGGGAACAATGAGCAGTTCTTC. Translating gives CASSQDPGNNEQFF.

The V call is TRBV7-9, the J call TRBJ2-1, with 8 positions matching TRBD2. V lost 1 base and J lost 9; bases outside the gene matches: 2. This CDR3 is built from 13 residues. The germline CDR1 and CDR2 sequences are SEHNR and FQNEAQ (reference sequence). CDR3 coding DNA: TGTGCCAGCAGCTTAGGTGCGGGGGGTGAGCAGTTCTTC. Amino acid sequence: CASSLGAGGEQFF.

The V and J genes are TRBV11-3 and TRBJ1-1; D remains unclear. Trimming removed 2 bases from V and 2 bases from J, with 6 bases in between. CDR3 length: 13 amino acids. The germline V gene encodes CDR1 SGHNT and CDR2 YENEEA. The CDR3 nucleotides read TGTGCCAGCAGCTTAAACCCTAACACTGAAGCTTTCTTT. It codes for CASSLNPNTEAFF.

Points on this clone: Other DNA sequences in the sample encode the same CDR3. V usage is TRBV5-6 and J usage is TRBJ2-7; D remains ambiguous. Trimming left V 1 base short and J 3 bases short, with 8 bases between. Germline values: CDR1 SGHDT, CDR2 YYEEEE. There are 13 residues in the CDR3. The CDR3 spells CASSLWDSYEQYF. CDR3 bases: TGTGCCAGCAGCTTGTGGGATAGCTACGAGCAGTACTTC.

The rearrangement links TRBV19 to TRBJ2-1; weak D call: TRBD1 (6 bases). The V end lost 5 bases, the J end lost 7 bases, and 21 bases lay between the germline ends. This CDR3 comprises 16 residues. From germline, CDR1 is LNHDA and CDR2 SQIVND (reference sequence). This chain's CDR3 is CASSWGPPSTGNEQFF. CDR3 nucleotide sequence: TGTGCCAGTAGTTGGGGGCCTCCCTCTACGGGGAATGAGCAGTTCTTC.

The chain couples TRBV7-8 to TRBJ2-2, with D uncertain. Per germline, CDR1 SGHVS and CDR2 FQNEAQ. V was clipped by 5 bases and J by 3 bases, with 4 bases between them. CDR3 length: 12 amino acids. The CDR3 DNA follows: TGTGCCAGCAGCCTCTACACCGGGGAGCTGTTTTTT. Encoded protein: CASSLYTGELFF.

The genes are TRBV10-1 and TRBJ2-1, with 7 positions matching TRBD2. Germline V lookup: CDR1 WNHNN, CDR2 SYGVQD (reference sequence). CDR3 length: 13 amino acids. Trimming at V came to 3 bases and at J to 7 bases, leaving 3 bases not matched to a gene. The CDR3 bases are TGCGCCAGCAGTGACAGGGAGGGGAATGAGCAGTTCTTC. Amino acids: CASSDREGNEQFF.

This clone occurred once. This chain uses TRBV27 with TRBJ2-2; 13 bases map to TRBD2. This CDR3 has 16 amino acids. Germline CDR1 MNHEY, CDR2 SMNVEV (reference sequence). V was pared by 1 base and J by 6 bases, with 2 bases of the junction left unmatched. CDR3 loop: CASSLLTSGGAGELFF. DNA of the CDR3: TGTGCCAGCAGTTTATTAACTAGCGGGGGGGCCGGGGAGCTGTTTTTT.

The chain combines TRBV5-6 with TRBJ2-7; D is possibly TRBD1 (5 bases). V was cut by 5 bases and J by 4 bases, with 10 bases left in between. Germline CDR1 SGHDT, CDR2 YYEEEE. The CDR3 length is 12 residues. As DNA, the CDR3 is TGTGCCAGCAGTCAGGGCGTATACGAGCAGTACTTC. It codes for CASSQGVYEQYF.

The chain joins TRBV11-2 to TRBJ2-3; TRBD1 is a possible D gene (6 bases). Germline assignment: CDR1 SGHAT and CDR2 FQNNGV. Trimming cost V 3 bases and J 2 bases, with 9 bases left between them. The CDR3 is 14 amino acids. The CDR3 region has the DNA TGTGCCAGCAGCTTTCAGGGGCCCACAGATACGCAGTATTTT. The encoded protein is CASSFQGPTDTQYF. The variable domain in full, completed from reference TRBV11-2 and TRBJ2-3, reads EAGVAQSPRYKIIEKRQSVAFWCNPISGHATLYWYQQILGQGPKLLIQFQNNGVVDDSQLPKDRFSAERLKGVDSTLKIQPAKLEDSAVYLCASSFQGPTDTQYFGPGTRLTVL.

The gene calls are TRBV7-9 and TRBJ2-1; D not resolved. The ends were cut back, 5 bases at V and 5 bases at J, with 16 bases in the middle. The CDR3 has 15 amino acids. The V gene's germline CDR1 is SEHNR and CDR2 FQNEAQ (reference sequence). CDR3 DNA sequence: TGTGCCAGCAGCCGAGGTACCGACTTCGACAATGAGCAGTTCTTC. Translated, it gives CASSRGTDFDNEQFF.

A note on this clone: Other nucleotide sequences from this sample produce the same CDR3. The rearrangement uses TRBV27 and TRBJ2-7; D not certain. Germline CDR1 is MNHEY and CDR2 is SMNVEV (reference sequence). The CDR3 has 13 amino acids. V was clipped by 5 bases and J by 0 bases, with 8 bases between them. The CDR3 region is CASSPGISYEQYF. The DNA for the CDR3 is TGTGCCAGCAGTCCCGGTATCTCCTACGAGCAGTACTTC.